This T cell receptor (beta chain) comes out of a study of T and B cells in COVID-19 patients. Background on the study: The recovered patients had mostly mild to moderate COVID-19 with outpatient management. Of roughly 22 active-infection patients, more than nine were critically ill with mechanical ventilation or extracorporeal membrane oxygenation.

This clonotype is labeled medium-sized (0.01 to 0.1%). Its antigen is undetermined. Blood genomic DNA input for TRB amplification was roughly 220-500 ng. TRB rearrangements were amplified by multiplex PCR with BIOMED2 TRB-A/B primers. TCRdb reprocessed the multiplex PCR reads via MiXCR and lists one record per CDR3 protein. The sample consists of 18,000 or so distinct CDR3 sequences, 35% to 40% of them appearing once. Germline V lookup: CDR1 SQVTM, CDR2 ANQGSEA. The CDR3 contains 15 residues. The V segment lost 7 bases and the J segment 5 bases; nucleotides outside the gene matches: 14. Study results and limitations: Blood from mildly ill patients while symptomatic, and early samples from severe cases, were scarce. Patients with COVID-19 reportedly showed strongly skewed T cell receptor beta variable and joining gene usage.

Sequenced material: blood. The rearrangement joins TRBV29-1 to TRBJ2-1; 7 nucleotides agree with TRBD2. The clonotype comes from a human donor with active COVID-19. The CDR3 protein is CSERRLARRDNEQFF. CDR3 DNA: TGCAGCGAGAGACGACTAGCAAGAAGGGACAATGAGCAGTTCTTC.